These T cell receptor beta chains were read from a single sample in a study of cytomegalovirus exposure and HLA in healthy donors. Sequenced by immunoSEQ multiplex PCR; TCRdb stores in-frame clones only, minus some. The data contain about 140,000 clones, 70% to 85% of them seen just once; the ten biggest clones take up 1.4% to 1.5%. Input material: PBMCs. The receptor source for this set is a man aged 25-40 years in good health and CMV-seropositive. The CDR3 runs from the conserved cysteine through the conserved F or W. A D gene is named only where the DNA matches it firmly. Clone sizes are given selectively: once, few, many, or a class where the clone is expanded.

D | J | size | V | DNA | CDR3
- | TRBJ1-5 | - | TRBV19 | TGTGCCAGTACCTCGACAGCAATCAATCAGCCCCAGCATTTT | CASTSTAINQPQHF
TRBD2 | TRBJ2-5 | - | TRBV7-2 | TGTGCCAGCAGCCCCTTACTAGCGGGGGGGGAGACCCAGTACTTC | CASSPLLAGGETQYF
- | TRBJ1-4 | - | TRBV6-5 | TGTGCCAGCAGTACCAAGCGGGGGGCGCCCGAAAAACTGTTTTTT | CASSTKRGAPEKLFF
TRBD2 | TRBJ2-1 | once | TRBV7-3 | TGTGCCAGCAGCCCCTTTTCCGGGACTAGCGGGAGTAGTAATGAGCAGTTCTTC | CASSPFSGTSGSSNEQFF
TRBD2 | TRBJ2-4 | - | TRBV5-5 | TGTGCCAGCAGCTTGCTAGCGGGGGACTTAGCCAAAAACATTCAGTACTTC | CASSLLAGDLAKNIQYF
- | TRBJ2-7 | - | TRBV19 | TGTGCCAGTAGTCGGACTTCTTCCACCCACTACGAGCAGTACTTC | CASSRTSSTHYEQYF
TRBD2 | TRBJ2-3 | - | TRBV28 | TGTGCCAGCAGTCCCGTCGGGGGGGAGGGGGATACGCAGTATTTT | CASSPVGGEGDTQYF
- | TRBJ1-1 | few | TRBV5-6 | TGTGCCAGCAGCTTAAACGCCGGCACTGAAGCTTTCTTT | CASSLNAGTEAFF
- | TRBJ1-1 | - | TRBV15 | TGTGCCACCAGTTTACCGGGACATGTGAACACTGAAGCTTTCTTT | CATSLPGHVNTEAFF
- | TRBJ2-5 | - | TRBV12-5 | TGTGCTAGTGGAACTACAGGAGAGACCCAGTACTTC | CASGTTGETQYF
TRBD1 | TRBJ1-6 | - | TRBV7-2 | TGTGCCAGCAGCCCGGACAGGGCAGGTTCACCCCTCCACTTT | CASSPDRAGSPLHF
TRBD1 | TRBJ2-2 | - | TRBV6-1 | TGTGCCAGCAGTGAACGTGGTTGGGACAGGGGGCGGACCGGGGAGCTGTTTTTT | CASSERGWDRGRTGELFF